This T cell receptor beta chain derives from a study of T-cell reconstitution after alpha-beta-depleted transplantation in children. The CDR3 loop spans 15 amino acids. Trimming cost V 5 bases and J 4 bases, with 17 bases left between them. The library targeted TCRbeta and was prepared with unique molecular identifiers. MiXCR, run by TCRdb on the PCR reads, gives a single entry per CDR3 protein. The sample has about a million distinct CDR3 sequences; under 30% are singletons. Findings and limits, study-wide: A year had passed since transplant, and T-cell counts and diversity by then came mostly from newly produced T cells. The study reportedly traced alpha-beta T cells about two months after transplant to several hundred expanded graft clones.

This clonotype has more than one count but fewer than ten. The antigen remains undetermined. The source was PBMCs, mostly from graft donor cells, collected 360 days after TCRalphabeta/CD19-depleted stem cell transplant. The V and J genes are TRBV12-3 or TRBV12-4 and TRBJ1-1; a weak D match, TRBD1 (5 bases). This TCR was sampled from a boy younger than two who had a stem cell transplant for SCID, so the T cells may come from the graft donor. The CDR3 DNA is TGTGCCAGCAGTGCCTGGGACGGCCCGACCACTGAAGCTTTCTTT. It is translated as CASSAWDGPTTEAFF.